This TCR beta chain was captured in a study of molecular identifiers for immune sequencing clone quantification. Study-wide findings and caveats: Naive cells had under 1% of molecules in clones above 20 RNA copies, effectors over 99%.

This clonotype was picked up a small number of times. Its antigen remains unknown. TCRdb fed the PCR reads into MiXCR, producing one record per CDR3 protein. Here the sample spans approximately 60,000 distinct CDR3 sequences, about 20% being singletons. Germline V gene lookup returns CDR1 MNHEY and CDR2 SMNVEV (reference sequence). The CDR3 covers 13 residues. With 6 bases removed from V and 4 bases from J, the gap between germline ends came to 10 bases. This receptor was taken from a human donor in good health. Some libraries in this study had Jurkat cell RNA spiked in. Source material: naive CD8+ T cells from blood, with Jurkat cell RNA spiked in. Subset defined: FACS-sorted CD8+CD4-CCR7+CD45RA+ naive T cells. The J gene is TRBJ2-1, the V gene TRBV27; D possibly corresponds to TRBD1 (6 bases). The CDR3 reads CASSQGLYNEQFF. The CDR3 DNA follows: TGTGCCAGCAGCCAGGGGCTGTACAATGAGCAGTTCTTC.